This T cell receptor (beta chain) was captured in a study of cytomegalovirus exposure and HLA in healthy donors. V shed 3 bases, J shed 7 bases, and the junction held 9 bases outside the gene matches. Germline V gene sequence: CDR1 MDHEN, CDR2 SYDVKM. This CDR3 comprises 15 residues. With regard to this clone: The antigen remains unidentified.

Whole-study findings and limits: A later analysis linked a missense DCLRE1C variant to TCR beta V- and J-gene trimming. Productive status was seen about 90% or about 30% of the time for most TCR beta V segments in an earlier analysis. HLA restriction was apparent for most CMV-associated TCR beta chains in a later analysis. As was reported, the HLA-A and HLA-B alleles of most subjects were accurately predicted from TCR beta sequences.

Primers: 60 Vbeta forward and 13 Jbeta reverse. TCRdb's table, derived via immunoSEQ multiplex PCR, lists solely in-frame clones and lacks some. The table shows some 100,000 clones, with around 70% occurring only once. The TCR sequence derives from a woman between 50 and 59 years old in good health and CMV-seropositive. The V and J genes are TRBV28 and TRBJ2-1; 7 positions match TRBD2. Sequences were obtained from PBMCs. The CDR3 coding sequence is TGTGCCAGCAGTTTGTCTATAGCGCGGGGGAATGAGCAGTTCTTC. Its protein product is CASSLSIARGNEQFF.